This entry lists 26 T cell receptor beta chains sequenced from one sample in a study of monozygotic twins with inflammatory bowel disease. TCRdb reprocessed the 5' RACE reads and keeps a single row for each CDR3 protein, giving no DNA. The listing contains approximately 400,000 distinct CDR3 sequences. The material sequenced was blood. The receptors were gathered from a human donor with ulcerative colitis or Crohn's disease, or a healthy co-twin of an affected twin (not recorded which).

The V gene is TRBV4-3, the J gene TRBJ2-3; TCRdb indicates TRBD1, and absent DNA this call remains unverified. Germline loops: CDR1 LGHNA, CDR2 YSLEER. This CDR3 spans 15 amino acids. The CDR3 sequence is CASSQGQGNTDTQYF.

The V gene is TRBV27, the J gene TRBJ1-3. Germline V lookup: CDR1 MNHEY, CDR2 SMNVEV (reference sequence). The CDR3 extends over 14 amino acids. This chain's CDR3 is CASSLSTTGNTIYF.

This chain uses TRBV29-1 with TRBJ2-2; the TCRdb D gene call, TRBD2, has no DNA to confirm it. CDR3 length equals 14 residues. Germline CDR1 reads SQVTM; CDR2 reads ANQGSEA. CDR3 amino acids: CSVELAGYTGELFF.

The rearrangement joins TRBV5-4 to TRBJ2-5; TCRdb's D gene call, TRBD2, goes unchecked for lack of DNA. This CDR3 has 13 residues. Germline values: CDR1 SGHNT, CDR2 YYREEE (reference sequence). The CDR3 reads CASSLRGWETQYF.

The gene calls are TRBV7-9 and TRBJ1-4; as DNA is missing, the TRBD1 call by TCRdb cannot be tested. Per the germline V gene, CDR1 is SEHNR and CDR2 is FQNEAQ (reference sequence). The CDR3 covers 13 residues. CDR3 amino acids: CASSPGGFEKLFF.

This sequence joins TRBV29-1 and TRBJ2-1. The germline V gene has CDR1 SQVTM and CDR2 ANQGSEA. The CDR3 totals 13 residues. The CDR3 region is CSVEDQGNNEQFF.

The chain employs TRBV29-1 and TRBJ2-2; TCRdb's D gene call, TRBD1, goes unchecked for lack of DNA. The CDR3 contains 14 residues. Germline-derived CDR1 and CDR2 are SQVTM and ANQGSEA. The CDR3 sequence is CSVRPGTGTGELFF.

The chain is built from TRBV5-1 and TRBJ1-1; TCRdb names TRBD1, which stays unverified in the absence of DNA. The CDR3 covers 14 residues. Germline V lookup: CDR1 SGHRS, CDR2 YFSETQ. The CDR3 here is CASSLVGTNTEAFF.

This chain connects TRBV7-2 to TRBJ2-7; TCRdb picks TRBD1, but there is no DNA to check that call. Germline V gene lookup returns CDR1 SGHTA and CDR2 FQGNSA. The CDR3 spans 13 residues. The chain's CDR3 is CASSGDRIYEQYF.

The chain has TRBV7-2 and TRBJ2-3. The CDR3 contains 12 residues. The germline V gene has CDR1 SGHTA and CDR2 FQGNSA. This CDR3 reads CASSRTTDTQYF.

The chain has TRBV5-4 and TRBJ2-7; the TCRdb call, TRBD1, lacks DNA for checking. This CDR3 spans 13 amino acids. Germline V gene lookup returns CDR1 SGHNT and CDR2 YYREEE (reference sequence). CDR3 loop: CASSAGTIYEQYF.

The chain is built from TRBV4-1 and TRBJ2-3; the D call from TCRdb, TRBD2, cannot be confirmed without DNA. Germline V gene sequence: CDR1 MGHRA, CDR2 YSYEKL. The CDR3 has 17 amino acids. CDR3 protein: CASSRSGSGGGTDTQYF.

This chain joins TRBV6-1 and TRBJ2-2; the TRBD1 assignment by TCRdb is unverifiable without DNA. CDR1 is MNHNS, CDR2 SASEGT, per germline. The CDR3 contains 15 residues. The CDR3 here is CASNERGRAGGELFF.

V usage is TRBV11-2 and J usage is TRBJ2-6; the D call of TRBD1 rests on TCRdb alone, since no DNA is present to check it. The germline V gene encodes CDR1 SGHAT and CDR2 FQNNGV. This CDR3 comprises 16 residues. CDR3 residues: CASSLQGFAGANVLTF.

This chain uses TRBV6-5 with TRBJ1-2; the D call of TRBD1 rests on TCRdb alone, since no DNA is present to check it. This CDR3 contains 16 residues. The V gene's germline CDR1 is MNHEY and CDR2 SVGAGI. The CDR3 region is CASSYSQGNLNYGYTF.

V and J are TRBV5-6 and TRBJ2-5; TCRdb designates TRBD1, a call that cannot be tested without DNA. CDR1 is SGHDT, CDR2 YYEEEE, per germline. This CDR3 comprises 12 residues. The CDR3 spells CASSSNRKTQYF.

The chain couples TRBV7-8 to TRBJ2-1. The CDR3 sequence is 16 residues long. Germline assignment: CDR1 SGHVS and CDR2 FQNEAQ. This chain's CDR3 is CASSSSGLSSYNEQFF.

This sequence joins TRBV5-6 and TRBJ2-1; lacking DNA, the TRBD1 call made by TCRdb goes unchecked. The CDR3 totals 15 residues. The germline V gene encodes CDR1 SGHDT and CDR2 YYEEEE. The CDR3: CASSPGLRSYNEQFF.

The J gene is TRBJ2-2, the V gene TRBV6-6; TCRdb's D call, TRBD2, is unchecked because there is no DNA. Germline V lookup: CDR1 MNHNY, CDR2 SVGAGI (reference sequence). This CDR3 comprises 12 residues. This CDR3 is CVAGRLTGELFF.

The rearrangement joins TRBV5-4 to TRBJ1-6. The CDR3 has 16 residues. Germline-derived CDR1 and CDR2 are SGHNT and YYREEE (reference sequence). This CDR3 is CASSAISSSYNSPLHF.

The chain recombines TRBV5-1 with TRBJ1-1. Germline V lookup: CDR1 SGHRS, CDR2 YFSETQ. CDR3 length: 15 amino acids. The CDR3 loop reads CASSLVRFGDTEAFF. The variable domain in full, completed from reference TRBV5-1 and TRBJ1-1, reads KAGVTQTPRYLIKTRGQQVTLSCSPISGHRSVSWYQQTPGQGLQFLFEYFSETQRNKGNFPGRFSGRQFSNSRSEMNVSTLELGDSALYLCASSLVRFGDTEAFFGQGTRLTVV.

The chain recombines TRBV27 with TRBJ2-2. Looked up from germline, CDR1 is MNHEY and CDR2 is SMNVEV (reference sequence). This CDR3 contains 13 residues. The CDR3 protein is CASSLKGNGELFF.

This rearrangement joins TRBV6-6 to TRBJ1-1. CDR3 size: 13 residues. Germline CDR1 is MNHNY and CDR2 is SVGAGI (reference sequence). This CDR3 reads CASIRDPNTEAFF.

The chain links TRBV7-2 to TRBJ1-4; TCRdb returns TRBD1, unconfirmable since there is no DNA. Germline V gene lookup returns CDR1 SGHTA and CDR2 FQGNSA. The CDR3 has 15 residues. Here the CDR3 reads CASSLGGTYGEKLFF.

The rearrangement joins TRBV7-2 to TRBJ2-7; the TRBD2 assignment by TCRdb is unverifiable without DNA. Looked up from germline, CDR1 is SGHTA and CDR2 is FQGNSA. CDR3 length equals 15 residues. The CDR3 protein is CASSQGRANSYEQYF.

The chain carries TRBV20-1 and TRBJ2-1. The CDR3 is 14 residues long. CDR1 and CDR2 (germline): DFQATT, SNEGSKA (reference sequence). This CDR3 is CSARTAYSYNEQFF.